This TCR beta chain was captured by sequencing in a study of CD8+ T cells in alopecia areata (dated by TCRdb to 2016 to 2019). For the wider study: The treated patients took part in an open-label pilot trial in which moderate-to-severe alopecia areata was treated with oral tofacitinib at 5 to 10 mg twice daily. To study T cell clonal expansion in alopecia areata, the researchers applied high-throughput TCRbeta sequencing to both the C3H/HeJ mouse model and human patients. The RNA source kit depended on sample type: the PAXgene miRNA kit for fixed scalp, the miRNeasy kit for PBMCs, and the RNeasy kit for mouse skin. Biopsies were taken from tofacitinib-treated patients at baseline and at 4 and 24 weeks of treatment, and a later scalp biopsy was taken in several of the tofacitinib-treated patients. Scalp clonality was compared among normal scalp (n=4), patchy alopecia areata scalp (n=8), and alopecia totalis/universalis scalp (n=8). Tofacitinib was administered for 6 to 18 months, and 6 months of follow-up off drug were then conducted to assess delayed response and recurrence. TCRbeta CDR3 regions were amplified by immunoSEQ multiplex PCR using 35 Vbeta forward and 13 Jbeta reverse primers. Scalp tissue and sorted CD4+ and CD8+ peripheral blood T cells from patchy and totalis/universalis alopecia areata patients and from healthy controls were covered by human TCRbeta sequencing.

Notes on this clone: Its antigen has not been determined. The record has no base qualities; no much larger clone is one base away.

General conclusions and limits of the study: Higher clonality and more expanded CD8+ clones were observed in lesional scalp than in normal scalp, particularly in alopecia totalis/universalis, a finding suggestive of antigenic drive. Resident alphabeta T cells in normal human skin are also sequenced, complicating scalp TCR repertoire analysis, unlike mouse skin dominated by gammadelta T cells. Compared with mice, TCR sequences shared between patients were less clear, possibly partly because of HLA diversity across the patient population.

The CDR3 has 11 amino acids, counting the end cysteine and phenylalanine. Only CDR3 DNA is held: 33 bases, read in frame from base 1. The germline V gene encodes CDR1 MGHRA and CDR2 YSYEKL. Trimming costs V 1 base and J 6 bases, and their ends lie 3 bases apart. The method behind the library was the immunoSEQ multiplex PCR assay. For TCR sequencing, RNA was extracted from every sample and reverse transcribed into cDNA to serve as template. SuperScript III was used to make first-strand cDNA, primed with a 2:1 mix of oligo-dT and random hexamers. A synthetic immune receptor repertoire was used to assess amplification bias, and residual bias was removed computationally. Processing in the source paper ran as follows. Raw reads were preprocessed for error removal, and CDR3 was defined according to IMGT conventions as running from the conserved cysteine to phenylalanine. To get clonality, Shannon entropy was normalized by log2 of the number of productive unique TCRs and the result was subtracted from 1. Whether scalp clones were CD4 or CD8 was inferred by matching scalp TCRbeta sequences against CD4 and CD8 repertoires sorted from blood. In TCRdb, the immuneACCESS table is reduced to in-frame sequences with V and J assigned. These tables do not hold every clone; where another copy was compared, an unresolved V gene accounts for under half, and the others remain unexplained. The DNA gave D and trimming, while V, J and clone size come from that table. The sample records some 170,000 clones, just over 65% of which are singletons. 10% to 12% of the sample is taken by the ten largest.

The time point label here, explained by the study, means: baseline before oral tofacitinib. Peripheral blood and lesional scalp punch biopsies were obtained from patients with alopecia areata. PBMCs were separated by density centrifugation and stained for CD3, CD4 and CD8, after which CD4+ and CD8+ T cells were sorted on a FACSAria. This clonotype was sampled from a human donor with alopecia areata. The source was CD8+ T cells sorted from blood, collected at week 0. The chain joins TRBV4-1 to TRBJ1-2, with no confidently assigned D gene. The DNA sequence follows: TGCGCCAGCAGCCAAGGTAATGGCTACACCTTC. Its amino acids are CASSQGNGYTF.